Each of the 26 T cell receptor beta chains below was sequenced from the same sample in a study of cytomegalovirus exposure and HLA in healthy donors. The PCR ran on 60 Vbeta and 13 Jbeta primers. Produced via immunoSEQ multiplex PCR; TCRdb's table is partial and in-frame only. The data show fewer than 150,000 clones, about 80% seen once. Specimen: PBMCs. These receptors were collected from a middle-aged man in good health and CMV-seronegative.

V and J are TRBV18 and TRBJ2-7, with 7 bases that match TRBD1. Losses at the gene ends were 4 bases for V and 3 bases for J; bases not matched to a gene: 12. This CDR3 is 16 amino acids long. The germline CDR1 and CDR2 sequences are KGHSH and LQKENI. The DNA of the CDR3 is TGTGCCAGCTCACTACCCGGGACAGCACCTTACTACGAGCAGTACTTC. Protein product: CASSLPGTAPYYEQYF.

CDR3 residues: CSVGQNYGYTF. The CDR3 coding sequence is TGCAGTGTGGGACAAAACTATGGCTACACCTTC. J is TRBJ1-2 and V is TRBV20-1; tentative D call: TRBD1 (6 bases). Per germline, CDR1 DFQATT and CDR2 SNEGSKA (reference sequence). Trimming cost V 7 bases and J 2 bases, with 8 bases left between them. This CDR3 is 11 amino acids long.

A word on this clone: At one boundary the junction diverges from the germline segment, which might be a read error. J is TRBJ1-1 and V is TRBV6-6, with D possibly matching TRBD1 (6 bases). Germline V CDR1 and CDR2: MNHNY, SVGAGI (reference sequence). The CDR3 sequence is 13 residues long. CDR3: CGHSQGLNTEAFF. The CDR3 nucleotides are TGTGGCCACTCCCAGGGGCTGAATACTGAAGCTTTCTTT.

This clone was detected only once. The rearrangement links TRBV10-3 to TRBJ1-3, with no clear D. Germline V gene lookup returns CDR1 ENHRY and CDR2 SYGVKD. The length of the CDR3 is 14 residues. The ends were cut back, 3 bases at V and 0 bases at J, with 6 bases in the middle. This CDR3 is CAISDLSSGNTIYF. The CDR3 coding sequence is TGTGCCATCAGTGACCTGAGCTCTGGAAACACCATATATTTT.

V gene TRBV7-7 combines with J gene TRBJ2-3; maybe TRBD2 (5 bases). The ends were cut back, 0 bases at V and 4 bases at J, with 5 bases in the middle. Germline V gene sequence: CDR1 SSHAT, CDR2 FNYEAQ (reference sequence). The CDR3 consists of 13 residues. This chain's CDR3 is CASSLAEADTQYF. In DNA, the CDR3 is TGTGCCAGCAGCTTAGCGGAGGCAGATACGCAGTATTTT.

V and J are TRBV5-1 and TRBJ2-3, with 10 bases that match TRBD2. The CDR3 is made up of 15 amino acids. Trimming at V came to 1 base and at J to 4 bases, leaving 3 bases not matched to a gene. Germline-derived CDR1 and CDR2 are SGHRS and YFSETQ. For the CDR3, the DNA is TGCGCCAGCAGCTTGTCCCTAGCGGGAGCAGATACGCAGTATTTT. Amino acid sequence: CASSLSLAGADTQYF.

The chain couples TRBV19 to TRBJ1-3; D remains ambiguous. There are 15 residues in the CDR3. V was clipped by 3 bases and J by 4 bases, with 13 bases between them. Looked up from germline, CDR1 is LNHDA and CDR2 is SQIVND (reference sequence). The CDR3 spells CASSIAGLGGNTIYF. CDR3 sequence (DNA): TGTGCCAGTAGTATTGCTGGGCTCGGCGGAAACACCATATATTTT.

This sequence joins TRBV9 and TRBJ1-1, with 9 bases matching TRBD1. This CDR3 is built from 15 residues. Germline CDR1 is SGDLS and CDR2 is YYNGEE. Trimming cost V 3 bases and J 0 bases; bases outside gene matches: 3. The CDR3, as DNA: TGTGCCAGCAGCGCACAGGGGGCCTTGAACACTGAAGCTTTCTTT. Protein: CASSAQGALNTEAFF.

The chain links TRBV7-2 to TRBJ2-3, with D unresolved. The CDR3 runs 16 residues. Trimming shortened V by 1 base and J by 1 base, and 12 bases separated the two germline ends. CDR1 is SGHTA, CDR2 FQGNSA, per germline. The CDR3 is CASSLVARRGTDTQYF. In DNA form, the CDR3 reads TGTGCCAGCAGCTTAGTGGCTAGGCGAGGCACAGATACGCAGTATTTT.

The genes are TRBV2 and TRBJ2-7; 8 bases map to TRBD1. Germline trimming cut 7 bases from V and 2 bases from J; bases unmatched to any gene: 10. Germline V gives CDR1 SNHLY, CDR2 FYNNEI. CDR3 length equals 15 residues. The CDR3 nucleotides are TGTGCCAGCACTCCGAGAGGGACAGGAACCTACGAGCAGTACTTC. The encoded protein is CASTPRGTGTYEQYF.

About this clone: The germline gene is not matched at one end of the junction; a read error may be the cause. Other DNA sequences in this sample translate to the same CDR3. The rearrangement links TRBV7-9 to TRBJ1-4, with D unclear. The length of the CDR3 is 15 residues. Germline CDR1 is SEHNR and CDR2 is FQNEAQ (reference sequence). The CDR3 sequence: CASSRIPGTNEKLFF. CDR3 nucleotide sequence: TGTGCTAGCAGTCGGATCCCGGGAACTAATGAAAAACTGTTTTTT.

This sequence joins TRBV30 and TRBJ2-3; unclear D gene. Trimming removed 2 bases at V and 1 base at J, with 7 bases between. Germline V gene sequence: CDR1 GTSNPN, CDR2 SVGIG (reference sequence). The CDR3 sequence is 13 residues long. The DNA for the CDR3 is TGTGCCTGGAGTCCAACGGGCACAGATACGCAGTATTTT. This encodes CAWSPTGTDTQYF. Together with reference TRBV30 and TRBJ2-3, the CDR3 gives the full variable domain: SQTIHQWPATLVQPVGSPLSLECTVEGTSNPNLYWYRQAAGRGLQLLFYSVGIGQISSEVPQNLSASRPQDRQFILSSKKLLLSDSGFYLCAWSPTGTDTQYFGPGTRLTVL.

The chain carries TRBV2 and TRBJ1-6; D possibly corresponds to TRBD1 (6 bases). The V gene lost 3 bases and the J gene lost 4 bases, with 13 bases spanning the gap. Germline V gene data show CDR1 as SNHLY and CDR2 as FYNNEI. The CDR3 spans 16 residues. The CDR3 sequence is CASSDTGTHYNSPLHF. The CDR3 DNA sequence: TGTGCCAGCAGTGATACCGGGACACATTATAATTCACCCCTCCACTTT.

As for this clone: Other nucleotide sequences in the sample specify the same CDR3. The chain carries TRBV5-1 and TRBJ1-5, with 7 bases lining up with TRBD1. The CDR3 contains 14 residues. Germline assignment: CDR1 SGHRS and CDR2 YFSETQ. Germline trimming cut 4 bases from V and 3 bases from J; bases unmatched to any gene: 4. CDR3 amino acids: CASSPGTDNQPQHF. The CDR3 nucleotides read TGCGCCAGCAGCCCAGGGACAGACAATCAGCCCCAGCATTTT.

CDR3 coding DNA: TGTGCCAGCAGCCCGCGGGGGGGCAGGAACACTGAAGCTTTCTTT. Its protein is CASSPRGGRNTEAFF. V usage is TRBV9 and J usage is TRBJ1-1, with D perhaps TRBD1 (6 bases). Germline V CDR1 and CDR2: SGDLS, YYNGEE. The CDR3 sequence is 15 residues long. V shed 4 bases and J shed 1 base, with 14 bases lying between them.

This rearrangement joins TRBV7-7 to TRBJ2-5; a possible D gene is TRBD1 (6 bases). This CDR3 region has 15 residues. Germline V gene sequence: CDR1 SSHAT, CDR2 FNYEAQ (reference sequence). Between the trimmed V and J ends, which lost 4 bases and 1 base, there was a span of 13 bases. CDR3 DNA sequence: TGTGCCAGCAGCTCCACAGGGTCTCCCCAAGAGACCCAGTACTTC. This translates into CASSSTGSPQETQYF.

The V and J genes are TRBV5-1 and TRBJ2-7, with 7 bases that match TRBD2. This CDR3 region has 16 residues. Trimming removed 4 bases from V and 3 bases from J; junction bases left unmatched: 13. CDR1 is SGHRS, CDR2 YFSETQ, per germline. CDR3 residues: CASSVTASGGDYEQYF. CDR3 DNA: TGCGCCAGCAGCGTAACAGCTAGCGGAGGGGACTACGAGCAGTACTTC.

The chain has TRBV6-1 and TRBJ1-5, with unresolved D. Trimming stripped 6 bases from V and 0 bases from J, with 12 bases between. The CDR3 sequence is 15 residues long. Germline V gene data show CDR1 as MNHNS and CDR2 as SASEGT. The CDR3 loop reads CASRPEVYSNQPQHF. The CDR3 DNA is TGTGCCAGCAGACCCGAAGTCTATAGCAATCAGCCCCAGCATTTT.

The chain has TRBV2 and TRBJ1-1, with D tentatively TRBD1 (5 bases). The CDR3 totals 14 residues. V lost 6 bases and J 3 bases, leaving 14 bases between the germline ends. Germline V CDR1 and CDR2: SNHLY, FYNNEI. The CDR3 DNA is TGTGCCAGCAGGCTCGGCGGGGGGGACACTGAAGCTTTCTTT. It specifies CASRLGGGDTEAFF.

This chain connects TRBV6-1 to TRBJ1-3; D unclear. The CDR3 is made up of 12 amino acids. CDR1 is MNHNS, CDR2 SASEGT, per germline. Between the trimmed V and J ends, which lost 6 bases and 3 bases, there was a span of 6 bases. The CDR3 region is CASSLLGNTIYF. CDR3 DNA: TGTGCCAGCAGCCTACTTGGAAACACCATATATTTT.

This chain links TRBV10-3 with TRBJ2-2, with a weak D call TRBD1 (5 bases). V was cut by 6 bases and J by 1 base, with 9 bases left in between. The germline V gene has CDR1 ENHRY and CDR2 SYGVKD. CDR3 length equals 14 residues. CDR3 sequence reads: CAIRQGGNTGELFF. The CDR3 region has the DNA TGTGCCATCAGGCAGGGCGGGAACACCGGGGAGCTGTTTTTT.

The chain uses TRBV2 and TRBJ1-5; tentatively, D is TRBD1 (6 bases). Looked up from germline, CDR1 is SNHLY and CDR2 is FYNNEI. V was clipped by 0 bases and J by 7 bases, with 10 bases between them. This CDR3 spans 14 amino acids. The CDR3 DNA follows: TGTGCCAGCAGTGAAGCGGTAGGGGGACAGCCCCAGCATTTT. Translation gives CASSEAVGGQPQHF.

This clone was recorded only once. In the same sample, other DNA sequences code for this CDR3. The chain uses TRBV5-1 and TRBJ2-5; possibly TRBD2 for D (5 bases). Germline assignment: CDR1 SGHRS and CDR2 YFSETQ. The V end was cut by 2 bases, the J end by 2 bases, with 7 bases between. The CDR3 contains 13 residues. The DNA of the CDR3 is TGCGCCAGCAGCTTCGGCGGGCAAGAGACCCAGTACTTC. Encoded protein: CASSFGGQETQYF.

This clone was counted only a few times. This chain joins TRBV6-1 and TRBJ2-7; TRBD2 matches at 7 bases. Germline CDR1 and CDR2: MNHNS and SASEGT. The CDR3 is 14 residues long. Germline trimming cut 2 bases from V and 3 bases from J; bases unmatched to any gene: 4. The CDR3 loop is CASSESGALYEQYF. The DNA of the CDR3 is TGTGCCAGCAGTGAAAGCGGGGCACTCTACGAGCAGTACTTC.

Points on this clone: The identical CDR3 is also encoded by other nucleotide sequences in the sample. The chain is built from TRBV6-1 and TRBJ1-1; D unresolved. This CDR3 region has 11 residues. Trimming shortened V by 7 bases and J by 3 bases, and 6 bases separated the two germline ends. Germline lookup yields CDR1 MNHNS and CDR2 SASEGT. The CDR3 sequence is CASIYYTEAFF. CDR3 bases: TGTGCCAGCATCTATTACACTGAAGCTTTCTTT.

The chain is built from TRBV2 and TRBJ1-2; D ambiguous. This CDR3 contains 16 residues. V shed 7 bases and J shed 4 bases, with 22 bases lying between them. From germline, CDR1 is SNHLY and CDR2 FYNNEI. The CDR3, as DNA: TGTGCCAGCATGGCCGGCTCGGGAATAGGAGGCTATGGCTACACCTTC. Its protein is CASMAGSGIGGYGYTF.